This T cell receptor (beta chain) was captured in a study of identical twins. Study-level findings and limits: Among beta out-of-frame sequences, excess sharing between twins appeared weaker.

Only a few counts were recorded for this clonotype. Antigen: not known. Germline CDR1 reads SNHLY; CDR2 reads FYNNEI. V was pared by 6 bases and J by 3 bases, with 7 bases of the junction left unmatched. The CDR3 length is 14 residues. Healthy Caucasians supplied all donations. MiXCR, applied by TCRdb to the 5' RACE reads, yields one record per CDR3 protein. The sample lists about 920,000 distinct CDR3 sequences; about 12% were seen once. The same data also contributed to another study, on yellow fever vaccine responses in identical twins. That work states: Vaccine T cell responses of twins reportedly seemed partly convergent and partly personalized.

The clonotype comes from a woman between 18 and 29 years old in good health. Sequencing was done on a sample of PBMCs. The chain is built from TRBV2 and TRBJ2-7; 8 bases fit TRBD1. CDR3 bases: TGTGCCAGCAGAGAGACAGGGGACTTCTACGAGCAGTACTTC. This translates into CASRETGDFYEQYF.